Listed below are T cell receptor beta chains from one sample, sequenced in a study of circulating and synovial CD4+ cells in juvenile arthritis. Clones were sequenced by immunoSEQ multiplex PCR, and TCRdb holds only the in-frame ones, with some missing. The table shows roughly 32,000 clones, with about 95% occurring only once. The source material was CD4+ T cells from blood. The receptor source for this set is a human donor with juvenile idiopathic arthritis. The CDR3 runs from the conserved cysteine through the conserved F or W. A D gene is named only where the DNA matches it firmly. Rows give clone size only sometimes, using once, few, many, or a class for an expanded clone.

CDR3 protein,CDR3 DNA,V gene,J gene,D gene,clone size
CASTDMGQETQYF,TGTGCCAGTACGGACATGGGGCAAGAGACCCAGTACTTC,TRBV14,TRBJ2-5,-,-
CASSQVPSGGRTGELFF,TGCGCCAGCAGCCAAGTTCCTAGCGGGGGTCGGACCGGGGAGCTGTTTTTT,TRBV4-3,TRBJ2-2,TRBD2,-
CASSLGHLSSYEQYF,TGTGCCAGCAGCTTGGGTCACTTGAGCTCCTACGAGCAGTACTTC,TRBV5-6,TRBJ2-7,-,-
CASSQRGTGAVYEQYF,TGTGCCAGCAGCCAACGTGGGACAGGGGCTGTCTACGAGCAGTACTTC,TRBV5-8,TRBJ2-7,TRBD1,-
CASSQGRAANYGYTF,TGTGCCAGCAGCCAAGGGAGAGCGGCTAACTATGGCTACACCTTC,TRBV14,TRBJ1-2,-,-
CASTPRGDSNQPQHF,TGTGCCAGCACTCCTCGGGGGGATAGCAATCAGCCCCAGCATTTT,TRBV6-1,TRBJ1-5,-,-
CASSRVTGGYEQYF,TGTGCCAGCAGTCGGGTAACGGGGGGCTACGAGCAGTACTTC,TRBV11-1,TRBJ2-7,TRBD2,-
CASIPDRVTEAFF,TGTGCCAGTATCCCCGACAGGGTCACTGAAGCTTTCTTT,TRBV19,TRBJ1-1,TRBD1,-
CASKVVTGGYEQYF,TGTGCCAGCAAAGTCGTAACGGGAGGGTACGAGCAGTACTTC,TRBV6-5,TRBJ2-7,TRBD2,-
CASSFRGPNEKLFF,TGTGCCAGCAGTTTCAGGGGGCCCAATGAAAAACTGTTTTTT,TRBV28,TRBJ1-4,TRBD1,-
CASSSASSGGSYEQYF,TGTGCCAGCAGCTCCGCTTCTAGCGGAGGCTCCTACGAGCAGTACTTC,TRBV7-9,TRBJ2-7,TRBD2,-
CASRRGTYNEQFF,TGTGCCAGCAGACGCGGAACCTACAATGAGCAGTTCTTC,TRBV7-9,TRBJ2-1,-,once
CASSEELAGPTGELFF,TGCGCCAGCAGTGAGGAACTAGCGGGACCCACCGGGGAGCTGTTTTTT,TRBV10-2,TRBJ2-2,TRBD2,-
CASSPWRGRLDTEAFF,TGTGCCAGCAGCCCGTGGCGGGGGAGATTGGACACTGAAGCTTTCTTT,TRBV7-2,TRBJ1-1,-,-
CASGATSETAEAFF,TGTGCCAGCGGGGCAACCTCGGAGACAGCAGAAGCTTTCTTT,TRBV6-6,TRBJ1-1,-,-
CASSLGNSNQPQHF,TGTGCCAGCAGCTTAGGTAATAGCAATCAGCCCCAGCATTTT,TRBV7-8,TRBJ1-5,-,-
CASSITGQGDQPQHF,TGTGCCAGTAGTATAACCGGACAGGGTGATCAGCCCCAGCATTTT,TRBV19,TRBJ1-5,TRBD1,-
CASSLDRGGNSPLHF,TGTGCCAGCAGCTTAGACAGGGGCGGAAATTCACCCCTCCACTTT,TRBV7-2,TRBJ1-6,TRBD1,once
CASSIGGFEQFF,TGTGCCAGCAGCATAGGGGGCTTTGAGCAGTTCTTC,TRBV7-2,TRBJ2-1,TRBD1,-
CASSLVGTGRQETQYF,TGTGCCAGCAGCTTAGTAGGGACAGGGAGGCAAGAGACCCAGTACTTC,TRBV7-2,TRBJ2-5,TRBD1,-
CSVVRDWNEQYF,TGCAGCGTTGTCAGGGATTGGAACGAGCAGTACTTC,TRBV29-1,TRBJ2-7,-,-
CASSLNNMGLDTGELFF,TGTGCCAGCAGCTTAAATAATATGGGGCTGGACACCGGGGAGCTGTTTTTT,TRBV7-9,TRBJ2-2,-,-
CASSVSGPPTDTQYF,TGTGCCAGCAGCGTCAGCGGGCCTCCCACAGATACGCAGTATTTT,TRBV9,TRBJ2-3,-,-
CASSKPGQGAGETQYF,TGCGCCAGCAGCAAACCGGGACAGGGGGCAGGAGAGACCCAGTACTTC,TRBV5-1,TRBJ2-5,TRBD1,-
CASSVAPGSGNTIYF,TGTGCCAGCAGCGTAGCCCCGGGCTCTGGAAACACCATATATTTT,TRBV9,TRBJ1-3,-,-
CASSYQAGGRSYEQYF,TGTGCCAGCAGTTACCAGGCGGGCGGCCGCTCCTACGAGCAGTACTTC,TRBV6-6,TRBJ2-7,-,-
CASSRETGGDTEAFF,TGTGCCAGCAGCAGAGAGACAGGGGGAGACACTGAAGCTTTCTTT,TRBV6-5,TRBJ1-1,TRBD1,-
CASSLGQGNEKLFF,TGTGCCAGCAGCTTGGGACAGGGTAATGAAAAACTGTTTTTT,TRBV7-8,TRBJ1-4,TRBD1,-
CASSVDGRDTEAFF,TGTGCCAGCAGCGTAGACGGGAGAGACACTGAAGCTTTCTTT,TRBV9,TRBJ1-1,-,-
CASGQSGLAGGQTQFF,TGCGCCAGCGGCCAATCGGGCCTAGCGGGAGGGCAAACGCAGTTCTTC,TRBV5-1,TRBJ2-1,TRBD2,-
CASTSTSGSYEQYF,TGCGCCAGCACCTCGACTAGCGGGTCCTACGAGCAGTACTTC,TRBV5-1,TRBJ2-7,TRBD2,-
CSAGAVYEQYF,TGCAGTGCGGGAGCGGTATACGAGCAGTACTTC,TRBV20-1,TRBJ2-7,-,-
CASTPLGGGFATEAFF,TGTGCCAGCACTCCCCTCGGGGGGGGGTTTGCGACTGAAGCTTTCTTT,TRBV11-3,TRBJ1-1,-,-
CASSVGPEGYEQYF,TGTGCCAGCAGCGTAGGGCCGGAGGGCTACGAGCAGTACTTC,TRBV9,TRBJ2-7,-,-
CASREGAGASYEQYF,TGTGCCAGCAGGGAAGGGGCGGGGGCCTCCTACGAGCAGTACTTC,TRBV6-1,TRBJ2-7,-,-
CASSSGRMGSQNEKLFF,TGTGCTAGCAGCTCAGGGAGGATGGGGAGCCAGAATGAAAAACTGTTTTTT,TRBV7-7,TRBJ1-4,-,once
CASSPYRGKGQLNTEAFF,TGTGCCAGCAGCCCTTATCGAGGGAAAGGACAGTTGAACACTGAAGCTTTCTTT,TRBV7-9,TRBJ1-1,-,-
CASSTGTGASGNTIYF,TGTGCCAGCTCAACCGGGACAGGGGCTTCTGGAAACACCATATATTTT,TRBV18,TRBJ1-3,TRBD1,-
CASSLDGSYEQYF,TGTGCCAGCAGCTTGGACGGCTCCTACGAGCAGTACTTC,TRBV5-5,TRBJ2-7,-,-
CASSPRGPQETQYF,TGTGCCAGCTCACCGAGGGGGCCCCAAGAGACCCAGTACTTC,TRBV18,TRBJ2-5,TRBD1,-
CSVTSGSTDTQYF,TGCAGCGTTACTAGCGGAAGCACAGATACGCAGTATTTT,TRBV29-1,TRBJ2-3,TRBD2,-
CASSYDRGATGELFF,TGTGCCAGCAGTTACGATCGGGGGGCGACCGGGGAGCTGTTTTTT,TRBV6-6,TRBJ2-2,-,-
CAWSVGQGYQPQHF,TGTGCCTGGAGTGTGGGACAGGGGTATCAGCCCCAGCATTTT,TRBV30,TRBJ1-5,TRBD1,-
CASSQEAWGLAGGPYEQYF,TGTGCCAGCAGCCAAGAGGCATGGGGACTAGCGGGGGGTCCCTACGAGCAGTACTTC,TRBV4-2,TRBJ2-7,TRBD2,-
CASSYSKGAADTQYF,TGTGCCAGCAGTTACTCCAAGGGGGCCGCAGATACGCAGTATTTT,TRBV6-5,TRBJ2-3,TRBD1,once
CASSPAGRGYEQYF,TGTGCCAGCAGTCCCGCCGGGAGGGGCTACGAGCAGTACTTC,TRBV27,TRBJ2-7,TRBD2,-
CASSLRGAGSDTQYF,TGCGCCAGCAGCTTACGGGGGGCCGGATCAGATACGCAGTATTTT,TRBV5-1,TRBJ2-3,-,-
CASSQTSGDHNEQFF,TGTGCCAGCAGCCAGACTAGCGGGGATCACAATGAGCAGTTCTTC,TRBV28,TRBJ2-1,TRBD2,-
CASSRYTEAFF,TGTGCCAGCAGTCGTTACACTGAAGCTTTCTTT,TRBV6-1,TRBJ1-1,-,-